The clone carrying this T cell receptor beta chain is large by frequency. Its antigen is currently unknown. The length of the CDR3 is 16 residues. Germline CDR1 reads MDHEN; CDR2 reads SYDVKM. This entry comes from a study of CD8 T cells in cerebrospinal fluid in Alzheimer's disease. The study's findings and limits: EBV-specific clones were neither the most expanded nor enriched in Alzheimer's patients.

Profiling of CSF cells used 10X single-cell V(D)J plus 5' expression. TCRdb reprocessed the 10x single-cell sequencing reads, keeping one entry per CDR3 protein, no DNA. The sample table includes around 1,200 distinct CDR3 sequences. Sequencing was carried out using cerebrospinal fluid. V gene TRBV28 combines with J gene TRBJ2-7; the TRBD1 assignment by TCRdb is unverifiable without DNA. The clonotype comes from a human donor with Parkinson's disease. The CDR3 here is CASPGPQGTLSYEQYF.